The 10 T cell receptor beta chains below all came from one sample that was sequenced in a study of blood T cell repertoires in COVID-19. Profiled with immunoSEQ multiplex PCR; TCRdb holds only in-frame clones, not every one. The repertoire consists of 95,000 to 150,000 clones, with about 82% occurring once and the leading ten covering 16%. The sequencing input was peripheral blood. The receptor set was obtained from a man in his 60s with active or convalescent COVID-19.

V is TRBV11-3 and J is TRBJ2-3; 8 bases map to TRBD1. The germline gives CDR1 SGHNT, CDR2 YENEEA. The CDR3 covers 13 residues. Unmatched junction bases numbered 2, after V lost 3 bases and J lost 6 bases. CDR3 protein: CASSFQGADTQYF. In DNA, the CDR3 is TGTGCCAGCAGCTTTCAGGGGGCGGATACGCAGTATTTT.

The chain has TRBV20-1 and TRBJ2-5; D remains unclear. CDR1 DFQATT and CDR2 SNEGSKA come from the germline V gene (reference sequence). The CDR3 runs 11 residues. V was trimmed by 3 bases and J by 2 bases, leaving 4 bases between them. CDR3: CSASRQETQYF. CDR3 nucleotides: TGCAGTGCTAGCCGTCAAGAGACCCAGTACTTC.

V usage is TRBV6-5 and J usage is TRBJ2-7; D uncertain. The germline V gene has CDR1 MNHEY and CDR2 SVGAGI. This CDR3 region has 15 residues. Trimming stripped 5 bases from V and 7 bases from J, with 21 bases between. The CDR3 coding sequence is TGTGCCAGCAGTCGGAGTCAAGTATTTTCCCGGGAGCAGTACTTC. It translates to CASSRSQVFSREQYF.

The rearrangement joins TRBV20-1 to TRBJ2-7; maybe TRBD1 (5 bases). There are 11 residues in the CDR3. Germline values: CDR1 DFQATT, CDR2 SNEGSKA (reference sequence). V was clipped by 6 bases and J by 3 bases, with 9 bases between them. CDR3 loop: CSASDSYEQYF. The DNA of the CDR3 is TGCAGTGCGAGCGACAGCTACGAGCAGTACTTC.

This clone was detected a few times. The chain links TRBV28 to TRBJ2-6; D might be TRBD1 (6 bases). The CDR3 spans 16 residues. Trimming removed 5 bases from V and 0 bases from J, with 11 bases in between. Looked up from germline, CDR1 is MDHEN and CDR2 is SYDVKM. The CDR3 sequence is CASSQDRHSGANVLTF. In DNA form, the CDR3 reads TGTGCCAGCAGTCAGGACAGACACTCTGGGGCCAACGTCCTGACTTTC.

CDR3 sequence: CAIRGLGETQYF. CDR3 nucleotide sequence: TGTGCCATCAGGGGGCTGGGGGAGACCCAGTACTTC. The chain uses TRBV10-3 and TRBJ2-5; tentatively, D is TRBD1 (5 bases). This CDR3 is 12 amino acids long. V was cut by 6 bases and J by 5 bases, with 10 bases left in between. From germline, CDR1 is ENHRY and CDR2 SYGVKD.

This clone was counted a few times. The V and J genes are TRBV28 and TRBJ2-5; a possible D gene is TRBD2 (6 bases). The CDR3 sequence is 15 residues long. V lost 4 bases and J lost 4, with 16 bases in between. The V gene's germline CDR1 is MDHEN and CDR2 SYDVKM. DNA for the CDR3: TGTGCCAGCAGTTCCCCGGGGAGGTGGAGAGAGACCCAGTACTTC. Protein product: CASSSPGRWRETQYF. Full variable domain (remainder filled in from reference TRBV28 and TRBJ2-5): DVKVTQSSRYLVKRTGEKVFLECVQDMDHENMFWYRQDPGLGLRLIYFSYDVKMKEKGDIPEGYSVSREKKERFSLILESASTNQTSMYLCASSSPGRWRETQYFGPGTRLLVL.

The chain has TRBV10-3 and TRBJ2-6; possible D gene TRBD1, 5 bases. Germline values: CDR1 ENHRY, CDR2 SYGVKD. CDR3 length equals 18 residues. Trimming left V 7 bases short and J 0 bases short, with 19 bases between. CDR3 region: CAINHSDKVSSGANVLTF. As DNA, the CDR3 is TGTGCCATCAACCACTCGGACAAGGTTTCCTCTGGGGCCAACGTCCTGACTTTC.

V and J are TRBV9 and TRBJ2-5, with TRBD1 identical over 7 bases. Germline CDR1 is SGDLS and CDR2 is YYNGEE. The ends lost 6 bases at V and 2 bases at J; junction bases unmatched: 7. The CDR3 totals 14 residues. In DNA, the CDR3 is TGTGCCAGCAACAGACAGGGAAGTCAAGAGACCCAGTACTTC. Its translation: CASNRQGSQETQYF.

This chain links TRBV5-4 with TRBJ2-1; 8 bases match TRBD1. Per germline, CDR1 SGHNT and CDR2 YYREEE (reference sequence). The CDR3 covers 15 residues. Trimming took 2 bases from V and 6 from J; bases not matched to a gene: 7. CDR3 DNA: TGTGCCAGCAGCTTTGGGACAGGAGCAGGCAATGAGCAGTTCTTC. Protein: CASSFGTGAGNEQFF. Based on the CDR3 plus reference TRBV5-4 and TRBJ2-1, the full variable domain is ETGVTQSPTHLIKTRGQQVTLRCSSQSGHNTVSWYQQALGQGPQFIFQYYREEENGRGNFPPRFSGLQFPNYSSELNVNALELDDSALYLCASSFGTGAGNEQFFGPGTRLTVL.